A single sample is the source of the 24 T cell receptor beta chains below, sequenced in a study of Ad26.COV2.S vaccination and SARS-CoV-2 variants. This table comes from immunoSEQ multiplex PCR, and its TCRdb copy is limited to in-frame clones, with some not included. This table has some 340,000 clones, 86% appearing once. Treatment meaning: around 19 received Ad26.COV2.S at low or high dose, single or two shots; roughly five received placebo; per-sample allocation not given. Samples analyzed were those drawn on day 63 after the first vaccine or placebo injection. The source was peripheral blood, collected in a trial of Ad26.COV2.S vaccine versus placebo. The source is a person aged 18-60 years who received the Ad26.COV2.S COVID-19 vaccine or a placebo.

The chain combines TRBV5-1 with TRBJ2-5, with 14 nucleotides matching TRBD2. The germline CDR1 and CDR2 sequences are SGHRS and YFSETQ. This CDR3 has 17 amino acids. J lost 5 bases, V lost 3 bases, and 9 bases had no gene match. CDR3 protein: CASSWGLAGAPGETQYF. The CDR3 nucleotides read TGCGCCAGCAGCTGGGGACTAGCGGGGGCCCCGGGGGAGACCCAGTACTTC.

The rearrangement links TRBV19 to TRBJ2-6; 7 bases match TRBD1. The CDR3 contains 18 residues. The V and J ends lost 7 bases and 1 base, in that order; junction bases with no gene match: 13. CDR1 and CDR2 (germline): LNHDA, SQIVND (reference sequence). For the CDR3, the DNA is TGTGCCAGTACCGCCATGGGACAGCTAACGTCTGGGGCCAACGTCCTGACTTTC. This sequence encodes CASTAMGQLTSGANVLTF.

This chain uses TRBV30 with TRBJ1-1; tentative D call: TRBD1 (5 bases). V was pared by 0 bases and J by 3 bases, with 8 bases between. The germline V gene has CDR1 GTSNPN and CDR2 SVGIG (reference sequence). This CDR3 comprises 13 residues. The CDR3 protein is CAWSVIRDTEAFF. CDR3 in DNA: TGTGCCTGGAGTGTGATCAGGGACACTGAAGCTTTCTTT.

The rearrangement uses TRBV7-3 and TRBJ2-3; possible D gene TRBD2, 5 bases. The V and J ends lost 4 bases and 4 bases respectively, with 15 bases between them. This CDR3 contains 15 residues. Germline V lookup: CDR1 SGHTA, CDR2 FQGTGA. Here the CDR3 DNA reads TGTGCCAGCAGCTCTACCGGACTCCAGGCAGATACGCAGTATTTT. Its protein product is CASSSTGLQADTQYF.

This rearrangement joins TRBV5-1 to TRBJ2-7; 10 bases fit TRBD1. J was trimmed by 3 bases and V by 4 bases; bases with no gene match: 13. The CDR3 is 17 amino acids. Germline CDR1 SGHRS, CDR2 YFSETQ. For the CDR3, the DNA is TGCGCCAGCAGCCCCGATTCCTGGACAGGGGGAGGCTACGAGCAGTACTTC. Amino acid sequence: CASSPDSWTGGGYEQYF.

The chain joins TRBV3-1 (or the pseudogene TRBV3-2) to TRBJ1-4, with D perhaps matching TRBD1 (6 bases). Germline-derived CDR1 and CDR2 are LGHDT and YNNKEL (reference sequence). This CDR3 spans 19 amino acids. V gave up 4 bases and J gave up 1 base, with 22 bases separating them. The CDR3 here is CASSRRSGGGRETNEKLFF. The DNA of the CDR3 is TGTGCCAGCAGCCGAAGATCTGGGGGGGGCAGGGAAACTAATGAAAAACTGTTTTTT.

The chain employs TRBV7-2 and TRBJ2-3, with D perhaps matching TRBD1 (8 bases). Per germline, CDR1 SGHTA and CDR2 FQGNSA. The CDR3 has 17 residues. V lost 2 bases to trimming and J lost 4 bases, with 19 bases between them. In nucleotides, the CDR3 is TGTGCCAGCAGCTTAAACAGGGGGGGGGCCATCGCAGATACGCAGTATTTT. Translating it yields CASSLNRGGAIADTQYF. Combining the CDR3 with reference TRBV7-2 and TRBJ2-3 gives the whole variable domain GAGVSQSPSNKVTEKGKDVELRCDPISGHTALYWYRQSLGQGLEFLIYFQGNSAPDKSGLPSDRFSAERTGGSVSTLTIQRTQQEDSAVYLCASSLNRGGAIADTQYFGPGTRLTVL.

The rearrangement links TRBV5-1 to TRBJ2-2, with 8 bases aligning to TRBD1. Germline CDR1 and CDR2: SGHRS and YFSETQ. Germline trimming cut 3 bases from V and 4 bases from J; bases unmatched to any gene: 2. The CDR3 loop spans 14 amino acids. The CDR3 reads CASSWGQATGELFF. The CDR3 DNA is TGCGCCAGCAGCTGGGGACAGGCCACCGGGGAGCTGTTTTTT. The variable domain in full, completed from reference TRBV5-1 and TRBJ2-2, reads KAGVTQTPRYLIKTRGQQVTLSCSPISGHRSVSWYQQTPGQGLQFLFEYFSETQRNKGNFPGRFSGRQFSNSRSEMNVSTLELGDSALYLCASSWGQATGELFFGEGSRLTVL.

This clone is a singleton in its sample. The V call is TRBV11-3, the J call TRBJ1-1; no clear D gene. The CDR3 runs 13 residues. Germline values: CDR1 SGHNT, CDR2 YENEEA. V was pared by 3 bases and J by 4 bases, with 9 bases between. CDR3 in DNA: TGTGCCAGCAGCTTGGGCCGGAGCACTGAAGCTTTCTTT. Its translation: CASSLGRSTEAFF.

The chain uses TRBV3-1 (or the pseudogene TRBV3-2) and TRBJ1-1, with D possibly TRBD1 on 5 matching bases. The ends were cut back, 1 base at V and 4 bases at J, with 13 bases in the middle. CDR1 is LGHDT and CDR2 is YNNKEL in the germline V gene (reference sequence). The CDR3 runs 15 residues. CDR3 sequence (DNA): TGTGCCAGCAGCCAAGTTTCCAGGGCGACCACTGAAGCTTTCTTT. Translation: CASSQVSRATTEAFF.

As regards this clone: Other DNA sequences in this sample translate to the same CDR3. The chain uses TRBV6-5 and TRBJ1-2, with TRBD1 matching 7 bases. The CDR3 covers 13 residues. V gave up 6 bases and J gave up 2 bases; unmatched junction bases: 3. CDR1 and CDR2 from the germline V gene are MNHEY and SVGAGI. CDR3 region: CASSLGQNYGYTF. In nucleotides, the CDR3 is TGTGCCAGCAGCTTGGGACAGAACTATGGCTACACCTTC.

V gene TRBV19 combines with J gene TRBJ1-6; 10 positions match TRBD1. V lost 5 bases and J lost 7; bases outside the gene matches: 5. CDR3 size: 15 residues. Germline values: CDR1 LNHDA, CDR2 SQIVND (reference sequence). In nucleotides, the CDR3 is TGTGCCAGTAGTTCCCCGACAGGGGGCAATTCACCCCTCCACTTT. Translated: CASSSPTGGNSPLHF.

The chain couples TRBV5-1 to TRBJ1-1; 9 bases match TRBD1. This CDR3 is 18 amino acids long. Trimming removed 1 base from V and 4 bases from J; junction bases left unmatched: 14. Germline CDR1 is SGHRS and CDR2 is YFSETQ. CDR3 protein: CASSLNGQGRTLSTEAFF. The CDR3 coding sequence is TGCGCCAGCAGCTTGAATGGACAGGGGAGGACGTTGAGCACTGAAGCTTTCTTT.

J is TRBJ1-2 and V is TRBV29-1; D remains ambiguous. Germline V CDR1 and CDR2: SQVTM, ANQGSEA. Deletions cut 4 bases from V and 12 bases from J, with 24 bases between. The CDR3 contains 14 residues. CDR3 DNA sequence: TGCAGCGTTGGTGCCCTTCAACTCCTAAGCGCTCACACCTTC. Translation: CSVGALQLLSAHTF.

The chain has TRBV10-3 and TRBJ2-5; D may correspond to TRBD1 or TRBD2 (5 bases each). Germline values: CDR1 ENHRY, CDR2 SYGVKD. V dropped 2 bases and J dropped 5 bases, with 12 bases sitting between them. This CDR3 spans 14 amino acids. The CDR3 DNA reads TGTGCCATCAGTGAGGGGACCCATCTTGAGACCCAGTACTTC. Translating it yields CAISEGTHLETQYF.

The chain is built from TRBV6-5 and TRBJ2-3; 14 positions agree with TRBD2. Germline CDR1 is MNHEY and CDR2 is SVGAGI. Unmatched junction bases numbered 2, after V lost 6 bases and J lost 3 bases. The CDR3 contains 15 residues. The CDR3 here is CASSGTSGGTDTQYF. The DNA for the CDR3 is TGTGCCAGCAGCGGGACTAGCGGGGGTACAGATACGCAGTATTTT.

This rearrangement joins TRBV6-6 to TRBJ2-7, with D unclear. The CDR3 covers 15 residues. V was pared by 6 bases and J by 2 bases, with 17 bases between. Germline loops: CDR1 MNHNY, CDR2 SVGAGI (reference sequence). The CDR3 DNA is TGTGCCAGCAGCCCAGATGGGTTGCGAACCTACGAGCAGTACTTC. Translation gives CASSPDGLRTYEQYF.

The CDR3 spells CATMRGQGNQPQHF. The DNA of the CDR3 is TGTGCCACGATGCGGGGACAGGGGAATCAGCCCCAGCATTTT. V gene TRBV19 combines with J gene TRBJ1-5; 10 bases align to TRBD1. Per germline, CDR1 LNHDA and CDR2 SQIVND (reference sequence). The J segment lost 4 bases and the V segment lost 10 bases, leaving 7 bases of the junction unmatched. The length of the CDR3 is 14 residues.

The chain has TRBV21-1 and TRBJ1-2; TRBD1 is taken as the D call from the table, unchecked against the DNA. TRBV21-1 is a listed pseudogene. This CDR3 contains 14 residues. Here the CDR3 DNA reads TGTGCCAGCAGCAAAGCGCAGGGGACCTATGGCTACACCTTC. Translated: CASSKAQGTYGYTF.

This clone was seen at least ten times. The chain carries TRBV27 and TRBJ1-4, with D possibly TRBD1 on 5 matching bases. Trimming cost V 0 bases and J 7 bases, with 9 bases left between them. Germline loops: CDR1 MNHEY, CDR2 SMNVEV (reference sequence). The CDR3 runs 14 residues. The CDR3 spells CASSLSAGTEKLFF. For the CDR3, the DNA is TGTGCCAGCAGTTTATCGGCAGGGACTGAAAAACTGTTTTTT.

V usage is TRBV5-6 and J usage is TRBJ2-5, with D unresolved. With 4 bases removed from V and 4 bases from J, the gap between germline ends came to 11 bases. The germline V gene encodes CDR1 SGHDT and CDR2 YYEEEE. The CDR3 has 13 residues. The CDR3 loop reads CASSEPHTETQYF. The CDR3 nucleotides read TGTGCCAGCAGCGAACCCCACACAGAGACCCAGTACTTC.

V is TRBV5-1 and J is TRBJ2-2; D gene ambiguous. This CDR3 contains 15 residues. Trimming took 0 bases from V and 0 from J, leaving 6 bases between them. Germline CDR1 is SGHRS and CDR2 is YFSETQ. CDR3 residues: CASSLDTANTGELFF. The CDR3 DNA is TGCGCCAGCAGCTTGGACACTGCGAACACCGGGGAGCTGTTTTTT.

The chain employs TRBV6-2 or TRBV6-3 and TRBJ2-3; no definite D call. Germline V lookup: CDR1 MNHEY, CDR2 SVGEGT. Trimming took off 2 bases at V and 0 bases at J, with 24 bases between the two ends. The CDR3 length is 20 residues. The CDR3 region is CASSYGYAGPPDRSTDTQYF. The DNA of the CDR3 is TGTGCCAGCAGTTACGGGTATGCAGGTCCCCCCGACCGTAGCACAGATACGCAGTATTTT.

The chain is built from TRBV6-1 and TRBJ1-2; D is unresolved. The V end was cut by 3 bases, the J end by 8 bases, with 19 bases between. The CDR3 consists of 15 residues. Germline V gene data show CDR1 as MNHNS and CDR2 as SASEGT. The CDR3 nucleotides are TGTGCCAGCAGTGACCAGCGGGCCATTACCCGGGGCTACACCTTC. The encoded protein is CASSDQRAITRGYTF.